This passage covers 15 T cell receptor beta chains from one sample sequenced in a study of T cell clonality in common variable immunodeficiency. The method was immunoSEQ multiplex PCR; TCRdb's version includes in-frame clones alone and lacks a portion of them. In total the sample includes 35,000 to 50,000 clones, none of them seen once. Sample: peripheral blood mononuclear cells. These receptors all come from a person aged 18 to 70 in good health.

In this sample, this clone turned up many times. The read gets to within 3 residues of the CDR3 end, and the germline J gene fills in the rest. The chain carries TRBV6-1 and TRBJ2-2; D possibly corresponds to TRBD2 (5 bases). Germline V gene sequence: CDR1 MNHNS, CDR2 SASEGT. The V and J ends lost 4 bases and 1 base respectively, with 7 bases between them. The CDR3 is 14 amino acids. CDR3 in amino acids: CASSALGNTGELFF. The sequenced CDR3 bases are TGTGCCAGCAGTGCACTAGGGAACACCGGGGAG.

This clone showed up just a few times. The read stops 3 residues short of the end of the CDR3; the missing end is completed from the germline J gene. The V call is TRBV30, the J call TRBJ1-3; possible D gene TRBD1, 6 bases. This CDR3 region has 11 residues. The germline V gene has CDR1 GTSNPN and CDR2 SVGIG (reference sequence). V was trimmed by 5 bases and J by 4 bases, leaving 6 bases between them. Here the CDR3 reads CAWDRGNTIYF. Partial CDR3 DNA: TGTGCCTGGGACAGGGGAAACACC. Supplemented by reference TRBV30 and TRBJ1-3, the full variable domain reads SQTIHQWPATLVQPVGSPLSLECTVEGTSNPNLYWYRQAAGRGLQLLFYSVGIGQISSEVPQNLSASRPQDRQFILSSKKLLLSDSGFYLCAWDRGNTIYFGEGSWLTVV.

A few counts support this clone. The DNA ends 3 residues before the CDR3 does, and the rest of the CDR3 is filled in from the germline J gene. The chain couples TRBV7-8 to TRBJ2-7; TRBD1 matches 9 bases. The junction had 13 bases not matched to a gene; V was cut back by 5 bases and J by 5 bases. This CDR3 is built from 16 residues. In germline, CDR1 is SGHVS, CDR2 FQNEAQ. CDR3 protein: CASSMYRDRARNEQYF. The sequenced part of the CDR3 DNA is TGTGCCAGCAGCATGTACCGGGACAGGGCGAGAAACGAG. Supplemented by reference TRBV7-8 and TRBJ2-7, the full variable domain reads GAGVSQSPRYKVAKRGQDVALRCDPISGHVSLFWYQQALGQGPEFLTYFQNEAQLDKSGLPSDRFFAERPEGSVSTLKIQRTQQEDSAVYLCASSMYRDRARNEQYFGPGTRLTVT.

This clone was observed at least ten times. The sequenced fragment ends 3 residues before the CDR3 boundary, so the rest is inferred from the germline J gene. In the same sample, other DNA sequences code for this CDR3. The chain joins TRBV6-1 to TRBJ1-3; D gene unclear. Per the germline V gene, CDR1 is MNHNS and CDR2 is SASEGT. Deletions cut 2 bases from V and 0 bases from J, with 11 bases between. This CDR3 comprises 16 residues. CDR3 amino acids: CASSELSGFSGNTIYF. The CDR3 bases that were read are TGTGCCAGCAGTGAATTGTCAGGTTTCTCTGGAAACACC.

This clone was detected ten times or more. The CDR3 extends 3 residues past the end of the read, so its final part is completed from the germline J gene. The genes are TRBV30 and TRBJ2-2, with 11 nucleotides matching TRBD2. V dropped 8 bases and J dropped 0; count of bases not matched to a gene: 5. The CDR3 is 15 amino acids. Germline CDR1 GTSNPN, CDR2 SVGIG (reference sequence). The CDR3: CASGTSGANTGELFF. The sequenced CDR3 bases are TGTGCCAGCGGGACTAGCGGAGCGAACACCGGGGAG. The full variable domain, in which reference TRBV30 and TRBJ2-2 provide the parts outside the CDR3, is SQTIHQWPATLVQPVGSPLSLECTVEGTSNPNLYWYRQAAGRGLQLLFYSVGIGQISSEVPQNLSASRPQDRQFILSSKKLLLSDSGFYLCASGTSGANTGELFFGEGSRLTVL.

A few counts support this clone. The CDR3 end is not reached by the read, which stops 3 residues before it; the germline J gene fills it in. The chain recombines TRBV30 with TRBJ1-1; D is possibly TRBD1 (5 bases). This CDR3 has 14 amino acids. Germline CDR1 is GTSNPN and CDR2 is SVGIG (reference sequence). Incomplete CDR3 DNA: TGTGCCTGGAGCGTCTCGAGGGGCACAGATACG. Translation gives CAWSVSRGTDT. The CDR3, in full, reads CAWSVSRGTDTAFF.

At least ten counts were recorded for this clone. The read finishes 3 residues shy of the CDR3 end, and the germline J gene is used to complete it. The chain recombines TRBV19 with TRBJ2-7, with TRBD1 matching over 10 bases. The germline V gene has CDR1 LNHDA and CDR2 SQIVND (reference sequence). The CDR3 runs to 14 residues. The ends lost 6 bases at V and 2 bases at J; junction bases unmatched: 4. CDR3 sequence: CASSHGQGAYEQYF. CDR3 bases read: TGTGCCAGTAGCCATGGACAGGGGGCCTACGAG.

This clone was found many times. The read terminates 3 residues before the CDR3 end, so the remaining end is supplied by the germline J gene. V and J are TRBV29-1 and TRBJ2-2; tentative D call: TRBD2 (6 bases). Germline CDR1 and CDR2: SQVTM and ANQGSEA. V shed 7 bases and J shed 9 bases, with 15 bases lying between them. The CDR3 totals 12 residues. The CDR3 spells CSAGTVNRELFF. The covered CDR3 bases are TGCAGCGCCGGGACTGTTAATCGGGAG.

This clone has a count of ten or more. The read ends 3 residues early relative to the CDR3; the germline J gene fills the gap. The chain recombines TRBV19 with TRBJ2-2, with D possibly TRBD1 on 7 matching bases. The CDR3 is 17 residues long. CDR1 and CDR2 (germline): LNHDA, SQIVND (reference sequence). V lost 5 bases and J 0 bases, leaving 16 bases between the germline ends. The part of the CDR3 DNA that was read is TGTGCCAGTAGTTCTCAGGGGGGTGGTGCGAACACCGGGGAG. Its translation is CASSSQGGGANTGE. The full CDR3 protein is CASSSQGGGANTGELFF.

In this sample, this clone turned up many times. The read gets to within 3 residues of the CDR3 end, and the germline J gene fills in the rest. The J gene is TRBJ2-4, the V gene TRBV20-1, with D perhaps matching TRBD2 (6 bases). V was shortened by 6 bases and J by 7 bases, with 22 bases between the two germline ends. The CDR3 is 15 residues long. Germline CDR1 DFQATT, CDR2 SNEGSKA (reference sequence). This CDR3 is CSASPLAPAGNIQYF. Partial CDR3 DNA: TGCAGTGCCAGCCCCCTAGCTCCAGCGGGTAACATT.

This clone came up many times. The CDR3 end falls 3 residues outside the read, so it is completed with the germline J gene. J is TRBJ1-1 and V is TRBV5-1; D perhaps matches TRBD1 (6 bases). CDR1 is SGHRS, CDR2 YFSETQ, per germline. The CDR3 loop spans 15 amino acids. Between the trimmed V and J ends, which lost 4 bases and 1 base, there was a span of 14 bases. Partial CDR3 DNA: TGCGCCAGCAGCCCCGCGGGCAGGGGGAACACTGAA. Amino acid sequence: CASSPAGRGNTE. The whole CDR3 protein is CASSPAGRGNTEAFF.

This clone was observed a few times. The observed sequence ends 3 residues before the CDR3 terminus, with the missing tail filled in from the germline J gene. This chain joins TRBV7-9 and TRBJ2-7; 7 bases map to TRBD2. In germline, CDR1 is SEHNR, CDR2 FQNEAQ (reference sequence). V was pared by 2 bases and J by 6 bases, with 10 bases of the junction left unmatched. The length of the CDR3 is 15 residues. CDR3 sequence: CASSLRRTAGSEQYF. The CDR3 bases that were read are TGTGCCAGCAGCTTAAGGCGCACAGCGGGAAGCGAG.

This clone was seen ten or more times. CDR3 DNA (partial): TGTGCCAGCTTTTTAGGACAGGGGGACCATGAG. It translates to CASFLGQGDHE. In full, the CDR3 reads CASFLGQGDHEQFF. V is TRBV7-9 and J is TRBJ2-1; 10 positions agree with TRBD1. The read terminates 3 residues ahead of where the CDR3 ends, so the germline J gene completes it. This CDR3 has 14 amino acids. Germline V gene lookup returns CDR1 SEHNR and CDR2 FQNEAQ (reference sequence). V was clipped by 8 bases and J by 8 bases; unmatched bases: 9.

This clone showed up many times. Incomplete CDR3 DNA: TGCACTGGACAGGGGTCTGGTGAG. Its protein product is CTGQGSGE. The full CDR3 sequence reads CTGQGSGEQFF. This chain links TRBV20-1 with TRBJ2-1; TRBD1 agrees at 9 bases. The read halts 3 residues ahead of the CDR3 end, with the missing end drawn from the germline J gene. Germline CDR1 DFQATT, CDR2 SNEGSKA (reference sequence). The CDR3 runs 11 residues.

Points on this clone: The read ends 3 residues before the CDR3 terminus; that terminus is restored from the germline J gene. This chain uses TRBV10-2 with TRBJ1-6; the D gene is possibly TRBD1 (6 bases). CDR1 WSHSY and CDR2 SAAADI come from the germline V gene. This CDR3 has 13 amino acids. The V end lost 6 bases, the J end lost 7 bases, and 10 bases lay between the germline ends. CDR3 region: CASSRTDNSPLHF. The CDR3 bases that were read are TGCGCCAGCAGCCGGACAGACAATTCACCC.